This T cell receptor (beta chain) is drawn from a study of blood T cell repertoires in COVID-19. Using immunoSEQ multiplex PCR, the repertoire was profiled, and TCRdb retains in-frame clones only, with some absent. The sample holds around 320,000 clones, 89% seen once. Germline loops: CDR1 SQVTM, CDR2 ANQGSEA. With 3 bases removed from V and 4 bases from J, the gap between germline ends came to 6 bases. CDR3 size: 11 residues. The origin of this receptor is a woman aged 30 to 39 with COVID-19, enrolled during active disease. Sequencing was done on a sample of peripheral blood. This rearrangement joins TRBV29-1 to TRBJ1-1; a weak D match, TRBD1 (5 bases). The CDR3 nucleotides read TGCAGCGTTGATGGGGCCACTGAAGCTTTCTTT. Translation gives CSVDGATEAFF. The full variable domain, its missing parts supplied by reference TRBV29-1 and TRBJ1-1, is SAVISQKPSRDICQRGTSLTIQCQVDSQVTMMFWYRQQPGQSLTLIATANQGSEATYESGFVIDKFPISRPNLTFSTLTVSNMSPEDSSIYLCSVDGATEAFFGQGTRLTVV.